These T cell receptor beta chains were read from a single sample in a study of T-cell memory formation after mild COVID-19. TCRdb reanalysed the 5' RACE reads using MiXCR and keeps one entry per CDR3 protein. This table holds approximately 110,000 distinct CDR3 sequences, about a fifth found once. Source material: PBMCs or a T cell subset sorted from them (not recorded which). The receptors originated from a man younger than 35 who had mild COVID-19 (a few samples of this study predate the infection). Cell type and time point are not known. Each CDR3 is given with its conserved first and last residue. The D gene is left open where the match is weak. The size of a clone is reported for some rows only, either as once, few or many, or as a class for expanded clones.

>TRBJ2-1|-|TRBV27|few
CASSLLGGLGDYNEQFF
TGTGCCAGCAGTTTATTGGGGGGTTTGGGAGACTACAATGAGCAGTTCTTC
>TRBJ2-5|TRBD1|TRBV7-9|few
CASSTVDGTEQETQYF
TGTGCCAGCAGCACGGTCGACGGGACAGAACAAGAGACCCAGTACTTC
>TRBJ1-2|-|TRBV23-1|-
CASSRDLQGNGYTF
TGCGCCAGCAGCCGGGACCTCCAAGGGAATGGCTACACCTTC
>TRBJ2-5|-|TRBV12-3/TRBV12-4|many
CASSFVGSQETQYF
TGTGCCAGCAGTTTCGTGGGCAGCCAAGAGACCCAGTACTTC
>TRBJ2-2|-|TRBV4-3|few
CASSPGAGNTGELFF
TGCGCCAGCAGCCCCGGGGCGGGTAACACCGGGGAGCTGTTTTTT
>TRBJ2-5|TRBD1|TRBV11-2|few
CASSFRGRTGETQYF
TGTGCCAGCAGCTTCAGGGGGCGGACTGGCGAGACCCAGTACTTC
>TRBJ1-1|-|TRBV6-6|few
CASSLVGSPADEAFF
TGTGCCAGCAGCCTCGTAGGATCACCCGCGGATGAAGCTTTCTTT
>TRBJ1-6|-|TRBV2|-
CASSEDPAPGSPLHF
TGTGCCAGCAGTGAGGATCCGGCCCCCGGCTCACCCCTCCACTTT
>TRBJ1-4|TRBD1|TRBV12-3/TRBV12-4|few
CASSQGQGASELFF
TGTGCCAGCAGCCAGGGACAGGGGGCGTCCGAACTGTTTTTT
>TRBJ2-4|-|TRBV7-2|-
CASSLAGAKGNIQYF
TGTGCCAGCAGCTTAGCGGGGGCCAAGGGAAACATTCAGTACTTC
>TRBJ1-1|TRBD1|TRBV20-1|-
CSARDTGQVIAEAFF
TGCAGTGCTAGAGATACGGGACAGGTAATCGCTGAAGCTTTCTTT
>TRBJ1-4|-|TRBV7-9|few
CASSLEGGWEKLFF
TGTGCCAGCAGCTTAGAAGGGGGTTGGGAAAAACTGTTTTTT
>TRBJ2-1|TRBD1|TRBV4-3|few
CASSRGTVYNEQFF
TGCGCCAGCAGCCGAGGGACAGTTTACAATGAGCAGTTCTTC
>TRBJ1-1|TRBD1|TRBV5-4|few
CASSFGTVEAFF
TGTGCCAGCAGCTTTGGGACAGTTGAAGCTTTCTTT
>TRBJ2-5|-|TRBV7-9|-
CASSTGSRGAQYF
TGTGCCAGCAGCACAGGGTCTCGCGGCGCCCAGTACTTC
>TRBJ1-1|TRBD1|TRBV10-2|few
CATLGQIMNTEAFF
TGCGCCACCCTGGGACAGATTATGAACACTGAAGCTTTCTTT
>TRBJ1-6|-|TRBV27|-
CASRSRGGNSPLHF
TGTGCCAGCAGGAGTAGGGGCGGTAATTCACCCCTCCACTTT
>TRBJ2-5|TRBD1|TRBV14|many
CASSQGGQQETQYF
TGTGCCAGCAGCCAAGGGGGACAGCAAGAGACCCAGTACTTC
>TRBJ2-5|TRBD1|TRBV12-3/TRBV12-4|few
CASSYRGFQETQYF
TGTGCCAGCAGCTACAGGGGGTTCCAAGAGACCCAGTACTTC
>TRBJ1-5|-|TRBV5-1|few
CASSLAGGDNQPQHF
TGCGCCAGCAGCTTGGCCGGGGGGGACAATCAGCCCCAGCATTTT
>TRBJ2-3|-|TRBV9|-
CASSAFGSTDTQYF
TGTGCCAGCAGCGCATTCGGGAGCACAGATACGCAGTATTTT
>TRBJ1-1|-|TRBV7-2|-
CASSPGPGNTEAFF
TGTGCCAGCTCACCAGGTCCGGGGAACACTGAAGCTTTCTTT
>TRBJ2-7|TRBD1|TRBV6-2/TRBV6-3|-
CASRYHDRVPYEQYF
TGTGCCAGCAGATACCACGACAGGGTACCCTACGAGCAGTACTTC
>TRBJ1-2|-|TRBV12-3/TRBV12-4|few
CASSLIETYGYTF
TGTGCCAGCAGTTTGATAGAGACTTATGGCTACACCTTC
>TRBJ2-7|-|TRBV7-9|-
CASSEQYF
TGTGCCAGCAGCGAGCAGTACTTC
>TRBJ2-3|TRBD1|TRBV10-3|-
CAIWGTGHTDTQYF
TGTGCCATCTGGGGGACAGGGCACACAGATACGCAGTATTTT
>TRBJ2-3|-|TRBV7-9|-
CASSIESTDTQYF
TGTGCCAGCAGCATAGAAAGCACAGATACGCAGTATTTT
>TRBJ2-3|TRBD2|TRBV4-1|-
CASSPRLAAIPDTQYF
TGCGCCAGCAGCCCCCGACTAGCAGCGATCCCAGATACGCAGTATTTT
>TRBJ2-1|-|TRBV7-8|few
CASSLGTYNEQFF
TGTGCCAGCAGCTTGGGAACCTACAATGAGCAGTTCTTC
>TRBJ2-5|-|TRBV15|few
CATSGGSPDPLYF
TGTGCCACCAGCGGAGGGTCTCCGGACCCCCTGTACTTC
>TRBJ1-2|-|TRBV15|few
CATSRGFVLSYGYTF
TGTGCCACCAGCAGAGGTTTTGTTTTGAGCTATGGCTACACCTTC
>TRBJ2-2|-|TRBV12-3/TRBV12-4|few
CASSSRDTRTNTGELFF
TGTGCCAGCAGCTCACGGGACACCCGTACGAACACCGGGGAGCTGTTTTTT
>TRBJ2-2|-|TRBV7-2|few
CASSLGELFF
TGTGCCAGCAGCTTAGGGGAGCTGTTTTTT
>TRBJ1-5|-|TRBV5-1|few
CASSLAGGNQPQHF
TGCGCCAGCAGCTTGGCAGGGGGCAATCAGCCCCAGCATTTT
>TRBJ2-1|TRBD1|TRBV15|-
CATSWDRGWNNEQFF
TGTGCCACCAGCTGGGACAGGGGGTGGAACAATGAGCAGTTCTTC
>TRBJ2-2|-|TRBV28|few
CASLGSGGELFF
TGTGCCTCCCTCGGTTCTGGAGGGGAGCTGTTTTTT
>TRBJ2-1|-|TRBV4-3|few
CASSQGTTNTEQFF
TGCGCCAGCAGCCAAGGTACGACCAACACTGAGCAGTTCTTC
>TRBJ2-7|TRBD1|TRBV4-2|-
CASSQARDRGYEQYF
TGTGCCAGCAGCCAGGCCCGGGACAGGGGCTACGAGCAGTACTTC
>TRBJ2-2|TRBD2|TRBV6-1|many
CASSELAGGPGELFF
TGTGCCAGCAGTGAACTAGCGGGGGGGCCCGGGGAGCTGTTTTTT
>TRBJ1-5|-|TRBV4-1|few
CASGSGREHQPQHF
TGCGCCAGCGGGTCGGGCAGGGAACATCAGCCCCAGCATTTT
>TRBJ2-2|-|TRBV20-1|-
CSASSLNTGELFF
TGCAGTGCTAGCTCGCTGAACACCGGGGAGCTGTTTTTT
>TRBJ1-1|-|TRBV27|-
CASSPPGAMNTEAFF
TGTGCCAGCAGTCCCCCGGGGGCGATGAACACTGAAGCTTTCTTT
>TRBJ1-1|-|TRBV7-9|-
CASSFEGGNTEAFF
TGTGCCAGCAGCTTCGAGGGGGGGAACACTGAAGCTTTCTTT
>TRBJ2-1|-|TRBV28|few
CASIAGGTYNEQFF
TGTGCCAGCATCGCCGGGGGAACCTACAATGAGCAGTTCTTC
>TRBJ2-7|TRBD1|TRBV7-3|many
CASSSGTGSQKEQYF
TGTGCCAGCAGCTCCGGGACAGGCTCCCAGAAGGAGCAGTACTTC
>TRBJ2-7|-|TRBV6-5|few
CASSYSPGRITYEQYF
TGTGCCAGCAGTTACTCCCCGGGACGGATAACCTACGAGCAGTACTTC
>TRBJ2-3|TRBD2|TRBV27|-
CDSSLVPGGRSDTQYF
TGTGACAGCAGTTTAGTTCCGGGGGGGCGGAGCGATACGCAGTATTTT
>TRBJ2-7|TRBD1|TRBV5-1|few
CASSPGQGVGPGDEQYF
TGCGCCAGCAGCCCGGGACAGGGGGTCGGGCCGGGGGACGAGCAGTACTTC
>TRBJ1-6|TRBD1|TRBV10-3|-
CAISITDREGSPLHF
TGTGCCATCAGTATAACGGACAGGGAGGGCTCACCCCTCCACTTT
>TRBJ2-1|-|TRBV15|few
CATSQGGEQFF
TGTGCCACCAGCCAAGGAGGCGAGCAGTTCTTC
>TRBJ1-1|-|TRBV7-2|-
CASSLEGVWTEAFF
TGTGCCAGCAGCTTAGAAGGGGTATGGACTGAAGCTTTCTTT